The 5 T cell receptor beta chains in this list originate from one sample, sequenced in a study of cytomegalovirus exposure and HLA in healthy donors. It was with 60 Vbeta and 13 Jbeta primers that the PCR ran. Profiling relied on immunoSEQ multiplex PCR, and the TCRdb table lists in-frame clones only, not all of them. The table records approximately 210,000 clones, around 90% of them present only once. The sequenced sample consisted of PBMCs. The receptors here all came from a woman aged 18-30 years in good health and CMV-seronegative.

Written as DNA, the CDR3 is TGCGCCAGCAGCCAAGTTGGGAGTCTCGTGAATGGCTACACCTTC. Translating gives CASSQVGSLVNGYTF. V usage is TRBV4-1 and J usage is TRBJ1-2; D is undetermined. The CDR3 extends over 15 amino acids. Trimming removed 1 base from V and 6 bases from J, with 15 bases in between. CDR1 and CDR2 (germline): MGHRA, YSYEKL.

The CDR3 DNA is TGTGCCAGCAGCGGGACTCTAGAGACTAGCGGAAGCACAGATACGCAGTATTTT. This codes for CASSGTLETSGSTDTQYF. The V and J genes are TRBV7-9 and TRBJ2-3, with 9 bases identical to TRBD2. The ends lost 5 bases at V and 0 bases at J; junction bases unmatched: 12. This CDR3 has 18 residues. Per the germline V gene, CDR1 is SEHNR and CDR2 is FQNEAQ (reference sequence). The full variable domain, rest sourced from reference TRBV7-9 and TRBJ2-3, is DTGVSQNPRHKITKRGQNVTFRCDPISEHNRLYWYRQTLGQGPEFLTYFQNEAQLEKSRLLSDRFSAERPKGSFSTLEIQRTEQGDSAMYLCASSGTLETSGSTDTQYFGPGTRLTVL.

The chain has TRBV5-1 and TRBJ2-1, with 7 bases lining up with TRBD2. Germline CDR1 SGHRS, CDR2 YFSETQ. The ends lost 0 bases at V and 5 bases at J; junction bases unmatched: 8. The CDR3 runs to 16 residues. The CDR3 loop reads CASSLVGGGYDNEQFF. The CDR3 coding sequence is TGCGCCAGCAGCTTGGTTGGCGGGGGTTACGACAATGAGCAGTTCTTC.

This rearrangement joins TRBV4-1 to TRBJ1-5; 7 nucleotides match TRBD1. Unmatched junction bases numbered 11, after V lost 3 bases and J lost 6 bases. CDR1 is MGHRA and CDR2 is YSYEKL in the germline V gene. The CDR3 has 16 residues. In DNA form, the CDR3 reads TGCGCCAGCAGCCACCCCCTAAAACAGGGGACTCAGCCCCAGCATTTT. Protein sequence: CASSHPLKQGTQPQHF.

V is TRBV28 and J is TRBJ2-7; 8 bases align to TRBD2. The CDR3 contains 14 residues. Germline values: CDR1 MDHEN, CDR2 SYDVKM. V was clipped by 5 bases and J by 1 base; unmatched bases: 4. This chain's CDR3 is CASSLAGASYEQYF. Written as DNA, the CDR3 is TGTGCCAGCAGTCTAGCGGGTGCGTCCTACGAGCAGTACTTC.